This T cell receptor (beta chain) originates from a study of blood T cell repertoires in COVID-19. Using immunoSEQ multiplex PCR, the repertoire was profiled, and TCRdb retains in-frame clones only, with some absent. The data hold about 42,000 clones, with more than 90% observed a single time. This TCR derives from a human donor in a cohort sampled during active COVID-19. Sequencing input: peripheral blood.

The CDR3 here is CASSQRTGGTEAFF. CDR3 DNA: TGCGCCAGCAGCCAACGGACAGGAGGGACTGAAGCTTTCTTT. This chain connects TRBV4-3 to TRBJ1-1, with 7 bases fitting TRBD1. This CDR3 contains 14 residues. Per the germline V gene, CDR1 is LGHNA and CDR2 is YSLEER. V shed 2 bases, J shed 5 bases, and the junction held 5 bases outside the gene matches.